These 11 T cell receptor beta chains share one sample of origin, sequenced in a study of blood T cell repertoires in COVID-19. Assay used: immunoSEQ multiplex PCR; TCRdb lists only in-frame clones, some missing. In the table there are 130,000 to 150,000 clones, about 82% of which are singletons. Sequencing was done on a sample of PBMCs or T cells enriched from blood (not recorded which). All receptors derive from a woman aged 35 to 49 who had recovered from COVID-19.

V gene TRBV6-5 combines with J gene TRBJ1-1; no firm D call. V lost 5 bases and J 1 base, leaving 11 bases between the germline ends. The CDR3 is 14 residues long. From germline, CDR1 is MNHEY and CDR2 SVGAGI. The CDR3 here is CASSRAVANTEAFF. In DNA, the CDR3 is TGTGCCAGCAGTCGCGCCGTTGCGAACACTGAAGCTTTCTTT.

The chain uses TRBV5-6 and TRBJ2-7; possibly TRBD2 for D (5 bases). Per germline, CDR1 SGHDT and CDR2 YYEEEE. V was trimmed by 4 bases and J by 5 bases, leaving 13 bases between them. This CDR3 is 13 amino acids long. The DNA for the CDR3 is TGTGCCAGCAGCCCCGGCAGCGGCAACGAGCAGTACTTC. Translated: CASSPGSGNEQYF.

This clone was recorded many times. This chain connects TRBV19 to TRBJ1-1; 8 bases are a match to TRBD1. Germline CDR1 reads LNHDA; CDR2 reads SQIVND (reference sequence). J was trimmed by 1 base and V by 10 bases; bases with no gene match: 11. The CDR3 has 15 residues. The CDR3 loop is CATSQGALGNTEAFF. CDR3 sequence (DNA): TGTGCCACCTCCCAGGGGGCCTTGGGGAACACTGAAGCTTTCTTT.

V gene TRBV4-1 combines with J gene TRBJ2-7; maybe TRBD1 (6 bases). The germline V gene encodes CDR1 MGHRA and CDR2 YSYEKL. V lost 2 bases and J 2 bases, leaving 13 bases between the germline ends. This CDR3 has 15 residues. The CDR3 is CASSQNGGSPYEQYF. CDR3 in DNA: TGCGCCAGCAGCCAAAATGGGGGCAGCCCCTACGAGCAGTACTTC.

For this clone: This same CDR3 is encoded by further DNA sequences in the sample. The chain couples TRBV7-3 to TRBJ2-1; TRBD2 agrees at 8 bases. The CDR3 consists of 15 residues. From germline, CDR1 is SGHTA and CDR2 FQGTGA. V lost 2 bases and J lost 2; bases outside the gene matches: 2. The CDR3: CASSLAGGPYNEQFF. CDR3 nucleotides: TGTGCCAGCAGCTTAGCGGGAGGACCCTACAATGAGCAGTTCTTC.

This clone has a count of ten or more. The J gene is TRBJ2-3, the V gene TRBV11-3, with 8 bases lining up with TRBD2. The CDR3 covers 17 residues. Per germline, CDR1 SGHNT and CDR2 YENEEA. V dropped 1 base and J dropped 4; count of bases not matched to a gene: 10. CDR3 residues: CASSLGWREVASDTQYF. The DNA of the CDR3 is TGTGCCAGCAGCTTAGGTTGGCGGGAGGTCGCCTCAGATACGCAGTATTTT.

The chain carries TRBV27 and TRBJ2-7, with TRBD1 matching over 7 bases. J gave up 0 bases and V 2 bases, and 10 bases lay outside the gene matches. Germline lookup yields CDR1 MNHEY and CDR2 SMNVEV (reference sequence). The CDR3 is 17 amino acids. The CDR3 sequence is CASSLRTGTAVSYEQYF. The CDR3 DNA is TGTGCCAGCAGTTTAAGGACCGGGACAGCAGTCTCCTACGAGCAGTACTTC.

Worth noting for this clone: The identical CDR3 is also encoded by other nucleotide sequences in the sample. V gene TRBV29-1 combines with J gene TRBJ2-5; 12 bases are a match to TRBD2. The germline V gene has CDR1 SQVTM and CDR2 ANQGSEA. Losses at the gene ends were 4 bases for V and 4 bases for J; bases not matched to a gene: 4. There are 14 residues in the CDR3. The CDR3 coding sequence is TGCAGCGTTGCTAGCGGGGGGGCCAGAGAGACCCAGTACTTC. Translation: CSVASGGARETQYF. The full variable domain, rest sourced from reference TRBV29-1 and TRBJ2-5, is SAVISQKPSRDICQRGTSLTIQCQVDSQVTMMFWYRQQPGQSLTLIATANQGSEATYESGFVIDKFPISRPNLTFSTLTVSNMSPEDSSIYLCSVASGGARETQYFGPGTRLLVL.

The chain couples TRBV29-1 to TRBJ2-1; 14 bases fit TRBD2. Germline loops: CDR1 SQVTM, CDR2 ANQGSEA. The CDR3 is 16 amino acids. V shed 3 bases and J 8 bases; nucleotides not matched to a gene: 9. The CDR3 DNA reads TGCAGCGTTGAGGCCTCCCGACTAGCGGGGGGGGATGAGCAGTTCTTC. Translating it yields CSVEASRLAGGDEQFF.

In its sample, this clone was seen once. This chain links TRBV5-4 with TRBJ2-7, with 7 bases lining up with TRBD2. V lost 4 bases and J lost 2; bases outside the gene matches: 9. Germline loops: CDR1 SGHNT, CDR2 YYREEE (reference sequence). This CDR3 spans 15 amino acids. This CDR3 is CASSRLAGKPYEQYF. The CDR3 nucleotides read TGTGCCAGCAGCAGACTAGCTGGAAAGCCCTACGAGCAGTACTTC.

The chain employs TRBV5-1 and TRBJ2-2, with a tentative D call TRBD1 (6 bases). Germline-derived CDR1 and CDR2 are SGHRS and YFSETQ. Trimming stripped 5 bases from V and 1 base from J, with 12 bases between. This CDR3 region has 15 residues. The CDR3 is CASRGGRRNTGELFF. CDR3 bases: TGCGCCAGCAGAGGGGGACGTAGGAACACCGGGGAGCTGTTTTTT.